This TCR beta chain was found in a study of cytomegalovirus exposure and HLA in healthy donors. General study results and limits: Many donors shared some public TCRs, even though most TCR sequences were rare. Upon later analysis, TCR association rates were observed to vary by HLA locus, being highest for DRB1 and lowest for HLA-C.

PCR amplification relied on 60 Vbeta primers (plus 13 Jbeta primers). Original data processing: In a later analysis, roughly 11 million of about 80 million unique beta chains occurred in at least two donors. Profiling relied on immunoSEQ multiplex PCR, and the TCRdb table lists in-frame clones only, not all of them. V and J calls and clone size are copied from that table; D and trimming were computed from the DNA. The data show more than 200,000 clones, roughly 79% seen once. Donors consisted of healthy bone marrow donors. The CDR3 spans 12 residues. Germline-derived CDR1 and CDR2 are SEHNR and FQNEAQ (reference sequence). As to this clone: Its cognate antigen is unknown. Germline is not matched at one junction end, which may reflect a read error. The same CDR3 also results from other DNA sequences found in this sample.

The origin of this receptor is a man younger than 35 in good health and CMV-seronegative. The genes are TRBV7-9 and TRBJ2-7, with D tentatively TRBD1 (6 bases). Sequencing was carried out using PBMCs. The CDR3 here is CASSLGHPEQYF. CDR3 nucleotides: TGTGCTAGCAGCTTGGGACACCCGGAGCAGTACTTC.